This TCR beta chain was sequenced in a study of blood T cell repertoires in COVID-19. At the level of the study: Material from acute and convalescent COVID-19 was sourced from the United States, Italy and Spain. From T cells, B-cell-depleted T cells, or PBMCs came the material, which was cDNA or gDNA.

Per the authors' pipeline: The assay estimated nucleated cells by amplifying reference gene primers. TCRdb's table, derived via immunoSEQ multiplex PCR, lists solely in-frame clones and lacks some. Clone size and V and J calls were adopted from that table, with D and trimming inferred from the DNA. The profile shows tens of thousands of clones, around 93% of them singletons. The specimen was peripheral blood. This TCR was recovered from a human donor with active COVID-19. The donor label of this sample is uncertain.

The CDR3 DNA follows: TGTGCCAGCAGCGCGAGTAGTAGTAGAGAGGGCGTCTACGAGCAGTACTTC. It translates to CASSASSSREGVYEQYF. The chain uses TRBV9 and TRBJ2-7, with D possibly being TRBD2 (5 bases). Germline-derived CDR1 and CDR2 are SGDLS and YYNGEE. Trimming shortened V by 3 bases and J by 3 bases, and 22 bases separated the two germline ends. This CDR3 comprises 17 residues.